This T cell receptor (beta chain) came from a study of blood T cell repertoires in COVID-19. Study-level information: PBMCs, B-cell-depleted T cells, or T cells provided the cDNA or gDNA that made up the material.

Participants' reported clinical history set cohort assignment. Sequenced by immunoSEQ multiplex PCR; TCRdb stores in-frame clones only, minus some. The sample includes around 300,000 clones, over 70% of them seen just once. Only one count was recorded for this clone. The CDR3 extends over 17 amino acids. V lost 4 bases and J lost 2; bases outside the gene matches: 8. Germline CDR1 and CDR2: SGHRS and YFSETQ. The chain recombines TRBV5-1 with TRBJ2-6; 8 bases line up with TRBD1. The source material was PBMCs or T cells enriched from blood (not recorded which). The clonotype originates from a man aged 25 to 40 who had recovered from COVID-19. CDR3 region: CASSPDRGWAGANVLTF. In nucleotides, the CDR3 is TGCGCCAGCAGCCCAGACAGGGGATGGGCTGGGGCCAACGTCCTGACTTTC.